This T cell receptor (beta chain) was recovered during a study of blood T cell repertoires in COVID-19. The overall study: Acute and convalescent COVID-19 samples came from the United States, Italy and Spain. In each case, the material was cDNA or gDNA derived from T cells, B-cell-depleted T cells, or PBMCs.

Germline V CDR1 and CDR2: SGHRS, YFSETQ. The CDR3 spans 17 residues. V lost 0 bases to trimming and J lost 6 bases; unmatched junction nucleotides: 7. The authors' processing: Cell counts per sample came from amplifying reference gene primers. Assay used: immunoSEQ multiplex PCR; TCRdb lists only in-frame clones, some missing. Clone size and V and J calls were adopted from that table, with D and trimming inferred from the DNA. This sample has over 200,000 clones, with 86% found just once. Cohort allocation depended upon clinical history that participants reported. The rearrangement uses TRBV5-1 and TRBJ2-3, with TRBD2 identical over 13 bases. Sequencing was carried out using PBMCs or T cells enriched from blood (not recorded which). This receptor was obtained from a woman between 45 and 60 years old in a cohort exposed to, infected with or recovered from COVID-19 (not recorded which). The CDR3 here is CASSLGGLAGARDTQYF. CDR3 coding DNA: TGCGCCAGCAGCTTGGGTGGACTAGCGGGGGCCCGGGATACGCAGTATTTT.